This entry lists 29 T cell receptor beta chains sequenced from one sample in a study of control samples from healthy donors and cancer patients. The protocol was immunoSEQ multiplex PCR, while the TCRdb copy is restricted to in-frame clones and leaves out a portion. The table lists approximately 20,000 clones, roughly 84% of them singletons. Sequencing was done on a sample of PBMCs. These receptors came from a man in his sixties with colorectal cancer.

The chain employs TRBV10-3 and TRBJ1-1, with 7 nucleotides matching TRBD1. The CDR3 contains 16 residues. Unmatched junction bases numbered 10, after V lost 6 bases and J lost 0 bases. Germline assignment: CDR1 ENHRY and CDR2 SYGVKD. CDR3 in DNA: TGTGCCATCAGCCAGGGGGGCCTAGTCATGAACACTGAAGCTTTCTTT. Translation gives CAISQGGLVMNTEAFF.

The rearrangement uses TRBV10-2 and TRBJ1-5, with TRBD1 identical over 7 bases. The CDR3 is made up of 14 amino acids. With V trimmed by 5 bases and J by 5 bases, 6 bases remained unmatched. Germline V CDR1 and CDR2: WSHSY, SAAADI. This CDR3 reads CASSLDRDYQPQHF. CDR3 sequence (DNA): TGCGCCAGCAGTCTCGACAGGGATTATCAGCCCCAGCATTTT.

The DNA for the CDR3 is TGTGCCAGCAGCGTAGCTGAACCTCCGGGCTATGGCTACACCTTC. As protein: CASSVAEPPGYGYTF. This sequence joins TRBV9 and TRBJ1-2; D uncertain. The length of the CDR3 is 15 residues. Germline CDR1 SGDLS, CDR2 YYNGEE. Trimming shortened V by 0 bases and J by 4 bases, and 13 bases separated the two germline ends.

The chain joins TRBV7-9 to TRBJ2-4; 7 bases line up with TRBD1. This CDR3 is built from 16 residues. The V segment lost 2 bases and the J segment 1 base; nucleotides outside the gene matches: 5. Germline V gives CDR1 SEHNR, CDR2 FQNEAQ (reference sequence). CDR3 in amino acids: CASSLLGTVAKNIQYF. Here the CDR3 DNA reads TGTGCCAGCAGCTTACTCGGGACAGTCGCCAAAAACATTCAGTACTTC.

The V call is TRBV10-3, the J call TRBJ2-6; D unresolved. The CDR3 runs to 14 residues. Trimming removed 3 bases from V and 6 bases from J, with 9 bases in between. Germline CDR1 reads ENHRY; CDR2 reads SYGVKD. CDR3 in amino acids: CAISEPRAANVLTF. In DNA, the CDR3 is TGTGCCATCAGTGAACCTCGGGCGGCCAACGTCCTGACTTTC.

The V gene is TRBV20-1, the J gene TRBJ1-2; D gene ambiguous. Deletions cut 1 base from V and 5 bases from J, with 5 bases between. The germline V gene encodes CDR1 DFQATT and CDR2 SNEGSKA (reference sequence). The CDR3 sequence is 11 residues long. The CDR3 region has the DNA TGCAGTGCTAGAGGAGGGTATGGCTACACCTTC. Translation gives CSARGGYGYTF.

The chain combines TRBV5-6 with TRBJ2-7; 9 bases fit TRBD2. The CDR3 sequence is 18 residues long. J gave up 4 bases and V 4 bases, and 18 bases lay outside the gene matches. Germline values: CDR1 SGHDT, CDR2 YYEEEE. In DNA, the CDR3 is TGTGCCAGCAGCGCGGGGCTAGCGGGGTCCCTAAGGGGGTACGAGCAGTACGTC. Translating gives CASSAGLAGSLRGYEQYV.

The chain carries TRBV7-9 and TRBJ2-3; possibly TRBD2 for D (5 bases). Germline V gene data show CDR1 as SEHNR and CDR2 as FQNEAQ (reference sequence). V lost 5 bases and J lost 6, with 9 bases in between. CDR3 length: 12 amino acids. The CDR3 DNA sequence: TGTGCCAGCAGCCGCAGCGGTGATACGCAGTATTTT. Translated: CASSRSGDTQYF.

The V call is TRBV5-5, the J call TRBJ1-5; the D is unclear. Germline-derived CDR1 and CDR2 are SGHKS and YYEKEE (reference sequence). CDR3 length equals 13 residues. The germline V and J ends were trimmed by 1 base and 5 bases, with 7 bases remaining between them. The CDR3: CASSLFGDQPQHF. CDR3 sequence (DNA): TGTGCCAGCAGCTTGTTTGGAGATCAGCCCCAGCATTTT.

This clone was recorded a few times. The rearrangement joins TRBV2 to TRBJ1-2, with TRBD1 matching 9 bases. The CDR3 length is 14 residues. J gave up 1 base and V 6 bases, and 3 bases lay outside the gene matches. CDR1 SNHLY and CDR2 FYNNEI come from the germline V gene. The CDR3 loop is CASRGTGYNYGYTF. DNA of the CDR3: TGTGCCAGCAGGGGGACAGGGTATAACTATGGCTACACCTTC.

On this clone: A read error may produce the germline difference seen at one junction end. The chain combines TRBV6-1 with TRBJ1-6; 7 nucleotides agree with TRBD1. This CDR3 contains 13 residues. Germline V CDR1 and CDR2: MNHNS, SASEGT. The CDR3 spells CASSESNPRDRIF. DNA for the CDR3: TGTGCCAGCAGTGAGAGCAACCCCCGGGACAGAATTTTT.

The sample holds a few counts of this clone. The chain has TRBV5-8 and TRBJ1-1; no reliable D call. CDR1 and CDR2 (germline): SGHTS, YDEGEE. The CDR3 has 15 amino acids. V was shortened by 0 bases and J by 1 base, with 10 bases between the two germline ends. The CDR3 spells CASSLGVSKNTEAFF. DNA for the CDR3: TGTGCCAGCAGCTTGGGTGTCAGCAAGAACACTGAAGCTTTCTTT.

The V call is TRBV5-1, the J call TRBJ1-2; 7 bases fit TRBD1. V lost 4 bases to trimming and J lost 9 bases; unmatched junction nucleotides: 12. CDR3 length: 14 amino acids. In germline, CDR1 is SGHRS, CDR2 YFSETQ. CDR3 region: CASSREDRVQSYTF. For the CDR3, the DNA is TGCGCCAGCAGCCGGGAAGACAGGGTCCAGAGCTACACCTTC.

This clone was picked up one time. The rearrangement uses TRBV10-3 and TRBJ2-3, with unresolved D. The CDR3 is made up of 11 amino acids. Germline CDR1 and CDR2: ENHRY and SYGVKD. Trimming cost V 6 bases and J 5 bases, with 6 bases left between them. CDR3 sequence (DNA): TGTGCCATCAGGATCGGAGATACGCAGTATTTT. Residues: CAIRIGDTQYF.

CDR3 sequence: CASSQEIRGGDTQYF. The CDR3 DNA is TGCGCCAGCAGCCAAGAAATCCGGGGGGGAGATACGCAGTATTTT. V and J are TRBV4-1 and TRBJ2-3; 8 nucleotides align to TRBD2. The length of the CDR3 is 15 residues. Looked up from germline, CDR1 is MGHRA and CDR2 is YSYEKL. V trimming: 0 bases; J trimming: 5 bases; junction bases outside the gene matches: 4.

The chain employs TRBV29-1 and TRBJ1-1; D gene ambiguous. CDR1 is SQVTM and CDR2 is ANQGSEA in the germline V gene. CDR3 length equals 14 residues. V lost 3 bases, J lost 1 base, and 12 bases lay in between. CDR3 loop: CSVDTPPQNTEAFF. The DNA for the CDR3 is TGCAGCGTTGATACCCCCCCCCAGAACACTGAAGCTTTCTTT.

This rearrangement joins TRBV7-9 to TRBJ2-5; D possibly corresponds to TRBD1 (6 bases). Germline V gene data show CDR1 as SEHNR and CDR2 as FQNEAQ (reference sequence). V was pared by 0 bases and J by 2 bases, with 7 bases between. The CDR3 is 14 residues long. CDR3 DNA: TGTGCCAGCAGCTTAGCAGGGACACAAGAGACCCAGTACTTC. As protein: CASSLAGTQETQYF.

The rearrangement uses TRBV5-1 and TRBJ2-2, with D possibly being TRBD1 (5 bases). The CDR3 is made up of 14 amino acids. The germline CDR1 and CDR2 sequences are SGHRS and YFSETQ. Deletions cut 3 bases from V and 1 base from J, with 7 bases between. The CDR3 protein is CASSYDRNTGELFF. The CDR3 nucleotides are TGCGCCAGCAGCTACGACAGGAACACCGGGGAGCTGTTTTTT.

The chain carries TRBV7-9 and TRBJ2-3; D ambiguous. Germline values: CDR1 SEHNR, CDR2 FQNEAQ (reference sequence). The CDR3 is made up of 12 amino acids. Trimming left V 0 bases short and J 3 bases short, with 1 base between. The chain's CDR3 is CASSLATDTQYF. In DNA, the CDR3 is TGTGCCAGCAGCTTAGCGACAGATACGCAGTATTTT. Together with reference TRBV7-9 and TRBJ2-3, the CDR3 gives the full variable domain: DTGVSQNPRHKITKRGQNVTFRCDPISEHNRLYWYRQTLGQGPEFLTYFQNEAQLEKSRLLSDRFSAERPKGSFSTLEIQRTEQGDSAMYLCASSLATDTQYFGPGTRLTVL.

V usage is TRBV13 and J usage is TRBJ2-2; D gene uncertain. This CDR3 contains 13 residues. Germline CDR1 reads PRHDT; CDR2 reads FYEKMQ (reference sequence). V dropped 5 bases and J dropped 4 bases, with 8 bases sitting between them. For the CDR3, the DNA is TGTGCCAGCAGCCCCCGAGGCACCGGGGAGCTGTTTTTT. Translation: CASSPRGTGELFF.

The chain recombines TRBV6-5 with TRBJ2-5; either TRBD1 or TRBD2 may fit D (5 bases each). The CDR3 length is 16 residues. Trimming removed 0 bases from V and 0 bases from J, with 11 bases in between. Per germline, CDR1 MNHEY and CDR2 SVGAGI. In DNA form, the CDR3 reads TGTGCCAGCAGTTACTCGGCCCCGGGACACCAAGAGACCCAGTACTTC. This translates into CASSYSAPGHQETQYF.

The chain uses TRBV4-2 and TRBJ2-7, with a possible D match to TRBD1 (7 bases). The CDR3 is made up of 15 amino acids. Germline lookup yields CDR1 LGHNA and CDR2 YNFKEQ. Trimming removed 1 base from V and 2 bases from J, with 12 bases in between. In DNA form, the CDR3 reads TGTGCCAGCAGCCAAGCGGGGGACAGAACCTACGAGCAGTACTTC. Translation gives CASSQAGDRTYEQYF.

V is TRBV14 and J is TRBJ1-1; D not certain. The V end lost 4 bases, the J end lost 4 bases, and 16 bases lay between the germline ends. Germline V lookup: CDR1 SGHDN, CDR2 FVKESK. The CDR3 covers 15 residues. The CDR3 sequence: CASSLSHGRATEAFF. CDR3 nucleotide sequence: TGTGCCAGCAGCCTCTCCCACGGTCGGGCCACTGAAGCTTTCTTT.

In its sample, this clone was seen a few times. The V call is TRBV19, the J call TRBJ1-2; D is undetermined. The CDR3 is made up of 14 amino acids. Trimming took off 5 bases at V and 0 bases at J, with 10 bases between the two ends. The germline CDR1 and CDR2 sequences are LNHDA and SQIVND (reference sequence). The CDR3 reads CASSAGSTNYGYTF. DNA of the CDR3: TGTGCCAGTAGTGCAGGTAGTACTAACTATGGCTACACCTTC.

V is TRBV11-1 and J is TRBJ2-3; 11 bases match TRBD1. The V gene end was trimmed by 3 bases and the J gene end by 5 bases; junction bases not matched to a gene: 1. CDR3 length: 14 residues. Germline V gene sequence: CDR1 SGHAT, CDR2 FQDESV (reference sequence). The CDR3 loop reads CASSLDRGQDTQYF. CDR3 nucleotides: TGTGCCAGCAGCTTGGACAGGGGGCAAGATACGCAGTATTTT.

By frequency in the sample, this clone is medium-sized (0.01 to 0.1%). The CDR3 region is CASSRISGSYGYTF. CDR3 nucleotide sequence: TGTGCCAGCAGCCGAATCTCAGGAAGCTATGGCTACACCTTC. The V and J genes are TRBV6-5 and TRBJ1-2; unclear D gene. The CDR3 has 14 amino acids. CDR1 is MNHEY and CDR2 is SVGAGI in the germline V gene. Trimming shortened V by 6 bases and J by 4 bases, and 15 bases separated the two germline ends.

The CDR3 spells CSAGGLAGGTLAKNIQYF. The CDR3 bases are TGCAGCGCCGGGGGACTAGCGGGGGGTACCCTAGCCAAAAACATTCAGTACTTC. The V call is TRBV29-1, the J call TRBJ2-4, with 15 nucleotides matching TRBD2. After removal of 7 bases from V and 0 bases from J, the junction contained 10 bases not matched to a gene. CDR3 length: 18 residues. Per the germline V gene, CDR1 is SQVTM and CDR2 is ANQGSEA.

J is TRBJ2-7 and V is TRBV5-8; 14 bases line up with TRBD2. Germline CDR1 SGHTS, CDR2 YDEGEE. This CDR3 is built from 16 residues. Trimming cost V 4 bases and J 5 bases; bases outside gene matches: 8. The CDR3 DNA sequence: TGTGCCAGCAGCCCGGGACTAGCGGGGGTATTCGACGAGCAGTACTTC. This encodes CASSPGLAGVFDEQYF.

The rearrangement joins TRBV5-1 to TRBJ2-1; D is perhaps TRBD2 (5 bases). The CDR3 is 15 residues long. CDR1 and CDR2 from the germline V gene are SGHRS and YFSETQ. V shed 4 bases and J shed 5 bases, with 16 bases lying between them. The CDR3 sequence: CASSEFQPGNNEQFF. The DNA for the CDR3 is TGCGCCAGCAGCGAATTCCAGCCGGGGAACAATGAGCAGTTCTTC.